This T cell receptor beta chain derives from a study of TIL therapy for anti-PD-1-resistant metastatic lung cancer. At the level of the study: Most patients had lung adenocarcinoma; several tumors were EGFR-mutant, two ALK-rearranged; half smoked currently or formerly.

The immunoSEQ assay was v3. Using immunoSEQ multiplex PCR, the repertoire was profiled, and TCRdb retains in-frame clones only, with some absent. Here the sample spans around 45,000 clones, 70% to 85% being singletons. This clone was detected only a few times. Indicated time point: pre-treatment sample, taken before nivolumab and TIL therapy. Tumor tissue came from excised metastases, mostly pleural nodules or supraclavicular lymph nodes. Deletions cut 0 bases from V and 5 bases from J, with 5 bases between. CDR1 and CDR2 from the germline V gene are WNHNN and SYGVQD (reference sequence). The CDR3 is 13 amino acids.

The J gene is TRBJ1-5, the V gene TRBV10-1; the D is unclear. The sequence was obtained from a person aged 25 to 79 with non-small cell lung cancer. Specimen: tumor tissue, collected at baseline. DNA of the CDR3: TGCGCCAGCAGTGAGTCTGGAGATCAGCCCCAGCATTTT. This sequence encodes CASSESGDQPQHF.